Each of the 14 T cell receptor beta chains below was sequenced from the same sample in a study of blood T cell repertoires in COVID-19. Libraries were prepared by immunoSEQ multiplex PCR; TCRdb keeps only in-frame clonotypes and omits some of them. The sample lists about 51,000 clones, 75% to 90% occurring once. The sequenced material came from peripheral blood. All receptors derive from a man between 60 and 75 years old with acute or convalescent COVID-19.

This chain links TRBV18 with TRBJ2-5; D is perhaps TRBD2 (5 bases). Germline loops: CDR1 KGHSH, CDR2 LQKENI. V was pared by 3 bases and J by 1 base, with 12 bases between. The CDR3 covers 15 residues. The chain's CDR3 is CASSPLNGVQETQYF. In DNA, the CDR3 is TGTGCCAGCTCACCGTTAAACGGGGTCCAAGAGACCCAGTACTTC.

In its sample, this clone was seen a few times. This chain joins TRBV9 and TRBJ2-3; TRBD2 matches 10 bases. V was pared by 2 bases and J by 5 bases, with 5 bases of the junction left unmatched. The germline gives CDR1 SGDLS, CDR2 YYNGEE. The CDR3 spans 15 residues. The CDR3 loop is CASSVSGGPGDTQYF. For the CDR3, the DNA is TGTGCCAGCAGCGTTAGCGGGGGGCCCGGAGATACGCAGTATTTT.

As DNA, the CDR3 is TGTGCCAGCTTAGAAAACAGGGGAACGCAAGAGACCCAGTACTTC. Translating it yields CASLENRGTQETQYF. The rearrangement links TRBV18 to TRBJ2-5, with TRBD1 identical over 7 bases. Trimming cost V 7 bases and J 2 bases; bases outside gene matches: 10. Germline lookup yields CDR1 KGHSH and CDR2 LQKENI. The CDR3 runs to 15 residues. Variable domain in full (rest from reference TRBV18 and TRBJ2-5): NAGVMQNPRHLVRRRGQEARLRCSPMKGHSHVYWYRQLPEEGLKFMVYLQKENIIDESGMPKERFSAEFPKEGPSILRIQQVVRGDSAAYFCASLENRGTQETQYFGPGTRLLVL.

The chain combines TRBV12-3 or TRBV12-4 with TRBJ1-5; D unclear. The CDR3 contains 12 residues. V lost 0 bases to trimming and J lost 8 bases, with 5 bases between them. The CDR3, as DNA: TGTGCCAGCAGTTTAGCCCCCGAGCCCCAGCATTTT. This translates into CASSLAPEPQHF.

The chain links TRBV5-4 to TRBJ2-1; D perhaps matches TRBD2 (5 bases). Between the trimmed V and J ends, which lost 1 base and 2 bases, there was a span of 16 bases. The CDR3 contains 17 residues. The germline V gene has CDR1 SGHNT and CDR2 YYREEE (reference sequence). CDR3 sequence: CASSLRVLGVPYNEQFF. The CDR3 nucleotides read TGTGCCAGCAGCTTGAGGGTGTTGGGAGTCCCCTACAATGAGCAGTTCTTC.

The chain is built from TRBV7-2 and TRBJ1-6; 7 bases fit TRBD1. This CDR3 comprises 18 residues. Germline assignment: CDR1 SGHTA and CDR2 FQGNSA. V trimming: 1 base; J trimming: 9 bases; junction bases outside the gene matches: 15. CDR3 nucleotides: TGTGCCAGCAGCTTAGTCGGGACAGCCAGTTTCAGTAGTTCACCCCTCCACTTT. Amino acid sequence: CASSLVGTASFSSSPLHF.

The chain couples TRBV9 to TRBJ2-3, with D perhaps matching TRBD2 (7 bases). V gave up 4 bases and J gave up 7 bases, with 19 bases separating them. Germline CDR1 SGDLS, CDR2 YYNGEE. The CDR3 runs 15 residues. The CDR3 is CASSHPGAGDNTQYF. CDR3 in DNA: TGTGCCAGCAGCCACCCGGGGGCGGGAGACAATACGCAGTATTTT.

This chain connects TRBV19 to TRBJ2-3, with TRBD1 matching 10 bases. This CDR3 is built from 15 residues. V was clipped by 3 bases and J by 4 bases; unmatched bases: 4. CDR1 is LNHDA and CDR2 is SQIVND in the germline V gene (reference sequence). In DNA, the CDR3 is TGTGCCAGTAGTATCGCCGGGACAGGGGCAGATACGCAGTATTTT. Its translation: CASSIAGTGADTQYF.

J is TRBJ2-3 and V is TRBV12-3 or TRBV12-4; no clear D. Trimming stripped 4 bases from V and 3 bases from J, with 8 bases between. This CDR3 is built from 13 residues. In DNA, the CDR3 is TGTGCCAGCAGTTGGAGTGGGACAGATACGCAGTATTTT. Its translation: CASSWSGTDTQYF.

The CDR3 nucleotides are TGTGCCAGCAGCAAAGCGGGCACCTTCACAGATACGCAGTATTTT. This codes for CASSKAGTFTDTQYF. V and J are TRBV21-1 and TRBJ2-3; TRBD1 is the table's D call, not checked against the DNA. TRBV21-1 is given as a pseudogene. There are 15 residues in the CDR3.

The CDR3 spells CASSPRQGGYNEQFF. The CDR3 nucleotides are TGTGCCAGCTCACCAAGGCAGGGAGGCTACAATGAGCAGTTCTTC. The gene calls are TRBV18 and TRBJ2-1; D is perhaps TRBD2 (6 bases). With 2 bases removed from V and 3 bases from J, the gap between germline ends came to 11 bases. The CDR3 covers 15 residues. The germline V gene has CDR1 KGHSH and CDR2 LQKENI. Supplemented by reference TRBV18 and TRBJ2-1, the full variable domain reads NAGVMQNPRHLVRRRGQEARLRCSPMKGHSHVYWYRQLPEEGLKFMVYLQKENIIDESGMPKERFSAEFPKEGPSILRIQQVVRGDSAAYFCASSPRQGGYNEQFFGPGTRLTVL.

The chain couples TRBV3-1 (or the pseudogene TRBV3-2) to TRBJ2-2; maybe TRBD2 (5 bases). The length of the CDR3 is 13 residues. Germline V gene sequence: CDR1 LGHDT, CDR2 YNNKEL (reference sequence). V lost 4 bases to trimming and J lost 5 bases, with 8 bases between them. The CDR3 region has the DNA TGTGCCAGCAGCCGGACGGGGACCGGGGAGCTGTTTTTT. It translates to CASSRTGTGELFF.

The rearrangement links TRBV5-6 to TRBJ2-1, with D possibly TRBD1 on 6 matching bases. Germline V lookup: CDR1 SGHDT, CDR2 YYEEEE. The CDR3 extends over 15 amino acids. Trimming left V 0 bases short and J 8 bases short, with 15 bases between. CDR3 loop: CASSLARVGGDEQFF. The CDR3 coding sequence is TGTGCCAGCAGCTTGGCTAGGGTTGGGGGCGATGAGCAGTTCTTC.

The gene calls are TRBV7-8 and TRBJ2-1, with 12 bases lining up with TRBD2. Looked up from germline, CDR1 is SGHVS and CDR2 is FQNEAQ. V dropped 1 base and J dropped 7; count of bases not matched to a gene: 14. The CDR3 loop spans 19 amino acids. The CDR3 protein is CASSLGRLAGVGGRNEQFF. The DNA for the CDR3 is TGTGCCAGCAGCTTAGGGCGACTAGCGGGGGTTGGGGGAAGGAATGAGCAGTTCTTC.